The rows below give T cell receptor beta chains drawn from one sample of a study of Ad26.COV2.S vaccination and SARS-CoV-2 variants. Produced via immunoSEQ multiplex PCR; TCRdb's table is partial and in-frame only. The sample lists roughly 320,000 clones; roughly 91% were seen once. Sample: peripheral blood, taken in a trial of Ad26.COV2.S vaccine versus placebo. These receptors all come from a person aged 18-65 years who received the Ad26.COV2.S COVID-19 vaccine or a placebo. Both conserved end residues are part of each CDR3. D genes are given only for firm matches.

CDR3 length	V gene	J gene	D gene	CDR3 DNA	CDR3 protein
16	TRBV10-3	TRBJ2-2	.	TGTGCCATCAGAGAGTTGGGGACAACGAACACCGGGGAGCTGTTTTTT	CAIRELGTTNTGELFF
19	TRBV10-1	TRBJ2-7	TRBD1	TGCGCCAGCAGTGAAGGATTCTGGATACCGGGACAGCAAAAATACGAGCAGTACTTC	CASSEGFWIPGQQKYEQYF
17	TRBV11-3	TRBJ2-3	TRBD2	TGTGCCAGCAGCTTGAGTACCGGGCTAGCGGGCACAGATACGCAGTATTTT	CASSLSTGLAGTDTQYF
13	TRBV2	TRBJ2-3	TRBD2	TGTGCCAGCAGCACTAGCGGGGGAAATACGCAGTATTTT	CASSTSGGNTQYF
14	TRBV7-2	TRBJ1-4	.	TGTGCCAGCAGCTTAGCAGGGAGGAATGAAAAACTGTTTTTT	CASSLAGRNEKLFF
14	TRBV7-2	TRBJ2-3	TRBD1	TGTGCCAGCAAAGGCGCAGGGGGCATAGATACGCAGTATTTT	CASKGAGGIDTQYF
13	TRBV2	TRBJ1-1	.	TGTGCCAGCAGAATACGGGGGACGACTGAAGCTTTCTTT	CASRIRGTTEAFF
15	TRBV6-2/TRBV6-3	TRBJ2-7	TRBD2	TGTGCCAGCAGTCGAATAGCGGGGGGGCCCGACGAGCAGTACTTC	CASSRIAGGPDEQYF
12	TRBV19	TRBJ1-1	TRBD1	TGTGCCAGTAGTACCCAGGGGGGTGAAGCTTTCTTT	CASSTQGGEAFF
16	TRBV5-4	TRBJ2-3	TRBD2	TGTGCCAGCAGCTCATCCGGGACTAGCGCCACAGATACGCAGTATTTT	CASSSSGTSATDTQYF
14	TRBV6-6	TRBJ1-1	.	TGTGCCAGCAGTTACGAGACAGATTACACTGAAGCTTTCTTT	CASSYETDYTEAFF
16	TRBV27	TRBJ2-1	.	TGTGCCAGCAGTCCCCTATGGGCGGACTCTTACAATGAGCAGTTCTTC	CASSPLWADSYNEQFF
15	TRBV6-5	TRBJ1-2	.	TGTGCCAGCAGCCTCTCCCCAGGGGAGCGCTATGGCTACACCTTC	CASSLSPGERYGYTF